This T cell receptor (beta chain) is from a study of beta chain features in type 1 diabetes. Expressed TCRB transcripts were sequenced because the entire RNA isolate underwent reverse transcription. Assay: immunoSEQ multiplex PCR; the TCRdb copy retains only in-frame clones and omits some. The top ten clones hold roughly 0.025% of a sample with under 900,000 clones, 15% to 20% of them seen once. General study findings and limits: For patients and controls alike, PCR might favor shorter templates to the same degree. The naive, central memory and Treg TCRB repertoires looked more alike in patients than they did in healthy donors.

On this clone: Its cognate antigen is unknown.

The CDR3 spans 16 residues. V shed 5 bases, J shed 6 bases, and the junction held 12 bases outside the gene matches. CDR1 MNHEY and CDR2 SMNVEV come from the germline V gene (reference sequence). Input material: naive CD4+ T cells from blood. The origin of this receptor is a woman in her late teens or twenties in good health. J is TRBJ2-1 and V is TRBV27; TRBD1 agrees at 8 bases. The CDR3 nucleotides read TGTGCCAGCAGTCCTCGACAGGGGCCTTCGAGCAATGAGCAGTTCTTC. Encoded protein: CASSPRQGPSSNEQFF.